This T cell receptor beta chain was identified during a study of cytomegalovirus exposure and HLA in healthy donors. Study findings and constraints: The authors confirmed in vitro that a few CMV-associated chains were specific for CMV antigens. Relative to equally common others, HLA-associated TCR beta chains showed greater clonal expansion in a later analysis. Later analysis placed DRB1 highest and HLA-C lowest in TCR association rates, which differed by HLA locus. As was reported, the classifier diagnosed cytomegalovirus status with high specificity and sensitivity.

V lost 8 bases and J lost 6, with 9 bases in between. Germline V gene data show CDR1 as MDHEN and CDR2 as SYDVKM. The CDR3 totals 11 residues. About this clone itself: Its antigen is not known.

The PCR made use of 60 Vbeta and 13 Jbeta primers. Repertoires were generated with immunoSEQ multiplex PCR, while TCRdb's copy carries only in-frame clones and drops some. Of about 140,000 clones in the sample, approximately 82% were seen once. Sequenced: PBMCs. V and J are TRBV28 and TRBJ2-3; perhaps TRBD2 as D (5 bases). The receptor was isolated from a man aged 40-50 years in good health and CMV-seronegative. CDR3 protein: CASGGRDTQYF. DNA for the CDR3: TGTGCCAGCGGAGGCAGGGATACGCAGTATTTT. The full variable domain, its missing parts supplied by reference TRBV28 and TRBJ2-3, is DVKVTQSSRYLVKRTGEKVFLECVQDMDHENMFWYRQDPGLGLRLIYFSYDVKMKEKGDIPEGYSVSREKKERFSLILESASTNQTSMYLCASGGRDTQYFGPGTRLTVL.